This T cell receptor (beta chain) was recorded in a study of blood T cell repertoires in COVID-19 (dated by TCRdb to the early 2020s). Notes on the research overall: Samples covering the acute and convalescent phases of COVID-19 were provided by collaborators in the United States, Italy and Spain. The prospective study material was composed of cDNA or gDNA derived from T cells, B-cell-depleted T cells, or PBMCs. The dataset comprised deeply sampled blood TCRbeta repertoires from subjects exposed to, actively infected with, or recovered from COVID-19. The repertoires were made available in a free public database intended to serve as a resource for research on the immune response to SARS-CoV-2. The samples were drawn from two sources: the first 160 participants of the ongoing ImmuneRACE study, and approximately 1,300 subjects contributed by 6 global collaborators. The sample metadata nearly always contained a de-identified subject ID, COVID-19 status, age in years and sex. Where HLA class I and class II types were available, the types were taken from metadata supplied by the sample provider, not from assay-based typing.

What the research found in general, with its limitations: How much clinical and demographic metadata was included differed by source and by participant, and the metadata was provided uncurated.

CDR1 and CDR2 are drawn from the germline V gene: MNHEY, SVGAGI. Trimmed from V: 6 bases; trimmed from J: 6 bases; junction bases lacking a gene match: 6. Its CDR3 holds 14 amino acids, cysteine through phenylalanine. The only DNA kept is the CDR3, 42 bases in frame from the first base. TCRbeta CDR3 regions were amplified from genomic DNA using the immunoSEQ Assay, a bias-controlled multiplex PCR. The published analysis was carried out like this. The number of nucleated cells in each sample was estimated from the amplification of reference gene primers within the assay. Sequence reads were collapsed and filtered to measure the absolute abundance of every unique TCRbeta CDR3 rearrangement. Productive Simpson clonality was computed per sample as the square root of Simpson's diversity index over productive rearrangements. Entries here come from immuneACCESS through TCRdb and include only in-frame sequences with V and J called. Some clones fail to appear in such tables; in the studies checked, an unresolved V gene covers under half of the shortfall, and the cause of the remainder is unknown. From that table come the V and J calls and clone size; the DNA was used to work out D and trimming. The sample records approximately 17,000 clones, roughly nine tenths of which are singletons. The ten largest clones represent about 50% of the sample.

To note about this clone: The antigen it recognizes is unknown. Base qualities are not provided; no much larger clone lies one nucleotide away.

Each collaborating institution followed its own protocols to collect whole blood in K2EDTA tubes. For TCRbeta analysis, collaborator samples were shipped as frozen whole blood, as isolated PBMCs, or as DNA extracted from either sample type. The chain was built from TRBV6-5 and TRBJ2-3, and TRBD1 aligns with 10 junction nucleotides. This TCR came from a human donor in a cohort sampled during active COVID-19. The sample taken for sequencing was peripheral blood. The CDR3 region reads CASRRQGAGDTQYF. The sequenced DNA: TGTGCCAGCAGAAGACAGGGGGCAGGGGATACGCAGTATTTT.